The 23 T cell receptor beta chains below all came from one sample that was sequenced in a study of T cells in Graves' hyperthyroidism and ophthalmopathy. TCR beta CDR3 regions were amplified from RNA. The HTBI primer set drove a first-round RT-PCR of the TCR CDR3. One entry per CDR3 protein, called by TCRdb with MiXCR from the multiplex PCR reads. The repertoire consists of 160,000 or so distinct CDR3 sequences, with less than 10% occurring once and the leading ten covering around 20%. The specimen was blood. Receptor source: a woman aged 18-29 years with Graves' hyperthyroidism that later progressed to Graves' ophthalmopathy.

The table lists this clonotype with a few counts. This chain's CDR3 is CASSAGGQGISGYTF. CDR3 DNA: TGTGCCAGCAGCGCGGGGGGACAGGGGATTTCTGGCTACACCTTC. The chain has TRBV9 and TRBJ1-2, with 10 bases lining up with TRBD1. The V segment lost 3 bases and the J segment 7 bases; nucleotides outside the gene matches: 9. Germline values: CDR1 SGDLS, CDR2 YYNGEE. This CDR3 comprises 15 residues.

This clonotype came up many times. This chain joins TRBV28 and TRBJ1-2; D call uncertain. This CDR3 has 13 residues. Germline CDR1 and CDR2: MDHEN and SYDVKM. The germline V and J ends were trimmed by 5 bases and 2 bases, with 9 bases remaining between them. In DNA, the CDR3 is TGTGCCAGCAGTCATGACGGAAACTATGGCTACACCTTC. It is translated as CASSHDGNYGYTF.

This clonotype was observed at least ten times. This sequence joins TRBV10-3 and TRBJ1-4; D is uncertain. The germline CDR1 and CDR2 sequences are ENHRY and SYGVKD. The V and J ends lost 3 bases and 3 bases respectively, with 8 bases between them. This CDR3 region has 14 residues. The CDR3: CAISDQAANEKLFF. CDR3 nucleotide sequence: TGTGCCATCAGTGATCAGGCGGCTAATGAAAAACTGTTTTTT.

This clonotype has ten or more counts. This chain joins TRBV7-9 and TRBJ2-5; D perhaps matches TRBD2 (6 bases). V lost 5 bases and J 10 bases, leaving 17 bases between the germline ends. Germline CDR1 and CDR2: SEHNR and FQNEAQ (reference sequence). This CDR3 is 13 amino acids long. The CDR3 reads CASSTPSWGDQYF. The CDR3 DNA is TGTGCCAGCAGCACCCCCAGTTGGGGGGACCAGTACTTC.

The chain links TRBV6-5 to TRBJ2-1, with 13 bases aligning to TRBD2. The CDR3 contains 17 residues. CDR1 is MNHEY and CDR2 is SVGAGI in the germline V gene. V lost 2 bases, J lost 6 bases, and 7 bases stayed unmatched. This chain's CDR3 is CASSYTYRTSGSNEQFF. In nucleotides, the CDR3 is TGTGCCAGCAGTTACACATACCGGACTAGCGGGAGCAATGAGCAGTTCTTC.

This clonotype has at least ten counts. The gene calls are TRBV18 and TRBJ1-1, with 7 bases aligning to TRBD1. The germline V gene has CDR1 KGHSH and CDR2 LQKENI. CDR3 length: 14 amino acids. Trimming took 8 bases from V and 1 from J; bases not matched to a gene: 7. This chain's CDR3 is CASSPGTANTEAFF. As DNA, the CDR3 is TGTGCCAGCAGCCCCGGGACAGCGAACACTGAAGCTTTCTTT.

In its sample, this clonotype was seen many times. This chain's CDR3 is CSADATGTSSGNTIYF. CDR3 sequence (DNA): TGCAGTGCGGATGCGACAGGAACTAGCTCTGGAAACACCATATATTTT. V and J are TRBV20-1 and TRBJ1-3; a possible D gene is TRBD1 (6 bases). Germline V lookup: CDR1 DFQATT, CDR2 SNEGSKA (reference sequence). The CDR3 consists of 16 residues. V was cut by 6 bases and J by 0 bases, with 18 bases left in between.

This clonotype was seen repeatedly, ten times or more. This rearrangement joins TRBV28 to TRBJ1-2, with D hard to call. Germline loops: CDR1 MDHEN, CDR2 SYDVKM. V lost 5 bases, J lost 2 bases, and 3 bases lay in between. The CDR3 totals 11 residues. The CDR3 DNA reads TGTGCCAGCAGTCCGAACTATGGCTACACCTTC. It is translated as CASSPNYGYTF.

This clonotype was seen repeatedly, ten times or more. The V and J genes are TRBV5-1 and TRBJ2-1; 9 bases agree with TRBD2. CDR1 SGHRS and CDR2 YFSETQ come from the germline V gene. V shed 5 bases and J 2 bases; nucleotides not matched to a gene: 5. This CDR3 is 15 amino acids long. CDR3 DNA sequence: TGCGCCAGCAGTCGGCGGGAGGGCCCCTACAATGAGCAGTTCTTC. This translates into CASSRREGPYNEQFF.

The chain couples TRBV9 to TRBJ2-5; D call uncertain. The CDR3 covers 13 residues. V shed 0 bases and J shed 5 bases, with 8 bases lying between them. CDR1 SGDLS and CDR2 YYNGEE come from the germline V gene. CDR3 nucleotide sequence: TGTGCCAGCAGCGTAGGACCAAAGGAGACCCAGTACTTC. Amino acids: CASSVGPKETQYF.

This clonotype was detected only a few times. In DNA, the CDR3 is TGTGCCAGCAGCGCCCGGAGGGACTACTTTATCGATGAGCAGTTCTTC. Its translation is CASSARRDYFIDEQFF. The V call is TRBV9, the J call TRBJ2-1; TRBD2 aligns across 7 bases. Germline V gene data show CDR1 as SGDLS and CDR2 as YYNGEE. The CDR3 length is 16 residues. The trim removed 3 bases at V and 8 bases at J, leaving 14 bases unmatched.

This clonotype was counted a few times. CDR3 amino acids: CASSLRAGVGGDTQYF. The CDR3 DNA sequence: TGTGCCAGCAGCCTCCGAGCGGGAGTGGGAGGAGATACGCAGTATTTT. The V gene is TRBV9, the J gene TRBJ2-3; 8 bases fit TRBD2. This CDR3 is 16 amino acids long. Germline CDR1 SGDLS, CDR2 YYNGEE. V was pared by 4 bases and J by 5 bases, with 12 bases of the junction left unmatched.

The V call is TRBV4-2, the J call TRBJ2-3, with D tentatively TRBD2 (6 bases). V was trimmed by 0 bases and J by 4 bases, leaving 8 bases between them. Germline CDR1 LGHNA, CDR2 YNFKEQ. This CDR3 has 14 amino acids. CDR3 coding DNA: TGTGCCAGCAGCCAAGAGATAGCGGCAGATACGCAGTATTTT. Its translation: CASSQEIAADTQYF.

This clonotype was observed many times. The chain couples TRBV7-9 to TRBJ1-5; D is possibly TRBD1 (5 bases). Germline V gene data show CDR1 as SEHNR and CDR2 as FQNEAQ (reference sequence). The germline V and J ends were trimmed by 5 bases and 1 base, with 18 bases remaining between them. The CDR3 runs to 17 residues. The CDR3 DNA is TGTGCCAGCAGCCGCGCCCCGGGGGGAACGAGCAATCAGCCCCAGCATTTT. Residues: CASSRAPGGTSNQPQHF.

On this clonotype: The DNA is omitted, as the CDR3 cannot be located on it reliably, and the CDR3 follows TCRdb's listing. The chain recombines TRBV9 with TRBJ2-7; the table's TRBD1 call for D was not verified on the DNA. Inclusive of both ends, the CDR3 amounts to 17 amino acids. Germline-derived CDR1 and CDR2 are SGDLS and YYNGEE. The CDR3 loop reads CASSLGFGSGGKDEQYF.

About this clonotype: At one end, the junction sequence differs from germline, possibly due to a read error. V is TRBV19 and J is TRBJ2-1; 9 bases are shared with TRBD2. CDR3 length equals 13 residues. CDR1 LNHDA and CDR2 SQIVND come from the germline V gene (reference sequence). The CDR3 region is CASSGSLYNEQFF. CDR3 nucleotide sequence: TGTGCGAGTAGCGGGAGCTTGTACAATGAGCAGTTCTTC.

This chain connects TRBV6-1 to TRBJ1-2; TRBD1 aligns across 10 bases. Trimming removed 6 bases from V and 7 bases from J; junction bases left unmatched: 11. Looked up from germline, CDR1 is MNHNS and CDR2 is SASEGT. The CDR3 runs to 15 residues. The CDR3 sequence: CASSPRQGAGVGYTF. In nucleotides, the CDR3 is TGTGCCAGCAGCCCCCGACAGGGGGCGGGTGTTGGCTACACCTTC.

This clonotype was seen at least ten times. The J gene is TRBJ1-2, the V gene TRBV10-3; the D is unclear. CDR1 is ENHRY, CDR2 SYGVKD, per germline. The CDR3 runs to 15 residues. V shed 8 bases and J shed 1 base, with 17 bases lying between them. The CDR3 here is CAISSTRELNYGYTF. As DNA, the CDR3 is TGTGCCATCTCCTCTACACGGGAACTTAACTATGGCTACACCTTC.

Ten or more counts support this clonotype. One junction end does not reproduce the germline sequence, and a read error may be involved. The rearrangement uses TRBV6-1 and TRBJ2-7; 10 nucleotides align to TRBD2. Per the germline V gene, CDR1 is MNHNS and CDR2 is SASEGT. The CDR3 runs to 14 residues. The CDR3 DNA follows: TGCACCAGCGGGGGGGTCGGGGGACTTGAGGAGCAGTACTTC. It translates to CTSGGVGGLEEQYF.

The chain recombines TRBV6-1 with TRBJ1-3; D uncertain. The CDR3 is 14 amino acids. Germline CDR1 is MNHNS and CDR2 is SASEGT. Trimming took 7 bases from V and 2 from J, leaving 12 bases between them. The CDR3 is CASTRGLAGNTIYF. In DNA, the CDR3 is TGTGCCAGCACTCGAGGTTTAGCTGGAAACACCATATATTTT.

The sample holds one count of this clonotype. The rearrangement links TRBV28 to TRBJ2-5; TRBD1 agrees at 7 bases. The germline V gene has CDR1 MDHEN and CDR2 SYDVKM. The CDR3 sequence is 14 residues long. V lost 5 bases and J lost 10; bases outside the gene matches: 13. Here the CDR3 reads CASSLDRPFVGQYF. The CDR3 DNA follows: TGTGCCAGCAGTCTGGACAGGCCTTTCGTGGGCCAGTACTTC.

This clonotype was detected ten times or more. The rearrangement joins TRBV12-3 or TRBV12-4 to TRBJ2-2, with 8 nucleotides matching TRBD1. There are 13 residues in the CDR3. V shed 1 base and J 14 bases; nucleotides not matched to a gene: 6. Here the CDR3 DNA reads TGTGCCAGCAGTTTAGAGCGGACAGGGCACCTGTTTTTT. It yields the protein CASSLERTGHLFF.

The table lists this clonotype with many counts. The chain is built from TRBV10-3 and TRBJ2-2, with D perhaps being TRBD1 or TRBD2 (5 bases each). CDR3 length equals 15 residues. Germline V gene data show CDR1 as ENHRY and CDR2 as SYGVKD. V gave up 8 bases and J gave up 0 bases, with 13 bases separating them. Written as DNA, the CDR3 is TGTGCCATCGCTTCGGGGCTCGCGAACACCGGGGAGCTGTTTTTT. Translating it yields CAIASGLANTGELFF.